A single sample gave rise to the 11 T cell receptor beta chains below, sequenced in a study of shared clonotypes between healthy human individuals. Naive CD8 cells lacked CD45RO, underwent positive selection for CCR7 and left out terminally differentiated effector memory CD45RA+ cells. Generated by immunoSEQ multiplex PCR, the TCRdb table keeps only in-frame clones and is missing some. The table records over 2 million clones, about 95% of them present only once. Sequences were obtained from naive CD8+ T cells sorted from blood. These receptors all stem from a man aged 18 to 35 in good health.

The CDR3 DNA sequence: TGCGCCAGCAGCCAAGGACAGGGTGGCAATGAGCAGTTCTTC. It specifies CASSQGQGGNEQFF. The chain links TRBV5-1 to TRBJ2-1; 8 bases fit TRBD1. From germline, CDR1 is SGHRS and CDR2 YFSETQ. J was trimmed by 6 bases and V by 4 bases; bases with no gene match: 6. The CDR3 has 14 amino acids.

In nucleotides, the CDR3 is TGTGCCAGCAGTCCACTGGTCCGTGGGAACGAGCAGTACTTC. Translation gives CASSPLVRGNEQYF. J is TRBJ2-7 and V is TRBV27; no definite D call. This CDR3 is 14 amino acids long. Trimming pared 5 bases from V and 5 bases from J, leaving 16 bases between. Germline V gene sequence: CDR1 MNHEY, CDR2 SMNVEV (reference sequence).

A word on this clone: The sample contains more than one DNA sequence encoding this CDR3. The chain uses TRBV30 and TRBJ2-1, with a weak D call TRBD1 (5 bases). The germline CDR1 and CDR2 sequences are GTSNPN and SVGIG (reference sequence). CDR3 length: 12 residues. Trimming shortened V by 0 bases and J by 8 bases, and 8 bases separated the two germline ends. CDR3 amino acids: CAWSVQGDEQFF. For the CDR3, the DNA is TGTGCCTGGAGTGTGCAGGGTGATGAGCAGTTCTTC.

The gene calls are TRBV30 and TRBJ2-5; D gene uncertain. The ends were cut back, 0 bases at V and 5 bases at J, with 13 bases in the middle. The germline V gene encodes CDR1 GTSNPN and CDR2 SVGIG (reference sequence). This CDR3 is 14 amino acids long. The CDR3 DNA reads TGTGCCTGGAGTGTTGTTGGGGATCGGGAGACCCAGTACTTC. Its protein is CAWSVVGDRETQYF.

This clone occurred once. This chain links TRBV7-9 with TRBJ2-5; D is possibly TRBD1 or TRBD2 (5 bases each). Trimming removed 6 bases at V and 0 bases at J, with 11 bases between. Germline V gene data show CDR1 as SEHNR and CDR2 as FQNEAQ (reference sequence). This CDR3 is built from 14 residues. The CDR3 DNA follows: TGTGCCAGCAGTTCGGGGCACAACCAAGAGACCCAGTACTTC. This gives the protein CASSSGHNQETQYF.

Remarks on this clone: Other DNA sequences in the same sample also yield this CDR3. The chain combines TRBV28 with TRBJ2-7, with D hard to call. Germline CDR1 is MDHEN and CDR2 is SYDVKM. The length of the CDR3 is 13 residues. Trimming removed 3 bases from V and 2 bases from J, with 8 bases in between. CDR3 in DNA: TGTGCCAGCAGTTTGTCGGGCGCCTACGAGCAGTACTTC. It specifies CASSLSGAYEQYF.

This clone was detected once. The same CDR3 arises from other DNA sequences in this sample as well. The genes are TRBV11-2 and TRBJ2-2; D is undetermined. From germline, CDR1 is SGHAT and CDR2 FQNNGV. The germline V and J ends were trimmed by 3 bases and 7 bases, with 6 bases remaining between them. The CDR3 is 12 amino acids. The CDR3 region has the DNA TGTGCCAGCAGCTTCGGTGGCGGGGAGCTGTTTTTT. Translation gives CASSFGGGELFF.

V is TRBV28 and J is TRBJ2-2; D not resolved. Looked up from germline, CDR1 is MDHEN and CDR2 is SYDVKM. V gave up 6 bases and J gave up 6 bases, with 14 bases separating them. This CDR3 region has 14 residues. CDR3 protein: CASRVTTGSGELFF. CDR3 coding DNA: TGTGCCAGCAGGGTAACGACGGGCTCCGGGGAGCTGTTTTTT. Full variable domain (rest looked up from reference TRBV28 and TRBJ2-2): DVKVTQSSRYLVKRTGEKVFLECVQDMDHENMFWYRQDPGLGLRLIYFSYDVKMKEKGDIPEGYSVSREKKERFSLILESASTNQTSMYLCASRVTTGSGELFFGEGSRLTVL.

The CDR3 coding sequence is TGTGCCAGCAGTACCCAGGAGGTTCTGGAAAGCTCCTACAATGAGCAGTTCTTC. It encodes CASSTQEVLESSYNEQFF. The chain is built from TRBV27 and TRBJ2-1, with D perhaps matching TRBD2 (5 bases). The CDR3 has 18 residues. V lost 5 bases to trimming and J lost 0 bases, with 20 bases between them. CDR1 MNHEY and CDR2 SMNVEV come from the germline V gene (reference sequence).

The rearrangement uses TRBV19 and TRBJ2-7; TRBD1 matches at 9 bases. Germline values: CDR1 LNHDA, CDR2 SQIVND (reference sequence). V shed 6 bases, J shed 0 bases, and the junction held 6 bases outside the gene matches. The CDR3 runs 15 residues. This CDR3 reads CASRLQTGGSYEQYF. The DNA for the CDR3 is TGTGCCAGTAGGCTACAGACAGGGGGCTCCTACGAGCAGTACTTC.

The rearrangement links TRBV6-5 to TRBJ2-7; TRBD1 matches 11 bases. CDR1 MNHEY and CDR2 SVGAGI come from the germline V gene. Germline trimming cut 6 bases from V and 3 bases from J; bases unmatched to any gene: 4. This CDR3 has 14 amino acids. The CDR3 coding sequence is TGTGCCAGCAGATGGACAGGGGGCCTCTACGAGCAGTACTTC. Translated: CASRWTGGLYEQYF.